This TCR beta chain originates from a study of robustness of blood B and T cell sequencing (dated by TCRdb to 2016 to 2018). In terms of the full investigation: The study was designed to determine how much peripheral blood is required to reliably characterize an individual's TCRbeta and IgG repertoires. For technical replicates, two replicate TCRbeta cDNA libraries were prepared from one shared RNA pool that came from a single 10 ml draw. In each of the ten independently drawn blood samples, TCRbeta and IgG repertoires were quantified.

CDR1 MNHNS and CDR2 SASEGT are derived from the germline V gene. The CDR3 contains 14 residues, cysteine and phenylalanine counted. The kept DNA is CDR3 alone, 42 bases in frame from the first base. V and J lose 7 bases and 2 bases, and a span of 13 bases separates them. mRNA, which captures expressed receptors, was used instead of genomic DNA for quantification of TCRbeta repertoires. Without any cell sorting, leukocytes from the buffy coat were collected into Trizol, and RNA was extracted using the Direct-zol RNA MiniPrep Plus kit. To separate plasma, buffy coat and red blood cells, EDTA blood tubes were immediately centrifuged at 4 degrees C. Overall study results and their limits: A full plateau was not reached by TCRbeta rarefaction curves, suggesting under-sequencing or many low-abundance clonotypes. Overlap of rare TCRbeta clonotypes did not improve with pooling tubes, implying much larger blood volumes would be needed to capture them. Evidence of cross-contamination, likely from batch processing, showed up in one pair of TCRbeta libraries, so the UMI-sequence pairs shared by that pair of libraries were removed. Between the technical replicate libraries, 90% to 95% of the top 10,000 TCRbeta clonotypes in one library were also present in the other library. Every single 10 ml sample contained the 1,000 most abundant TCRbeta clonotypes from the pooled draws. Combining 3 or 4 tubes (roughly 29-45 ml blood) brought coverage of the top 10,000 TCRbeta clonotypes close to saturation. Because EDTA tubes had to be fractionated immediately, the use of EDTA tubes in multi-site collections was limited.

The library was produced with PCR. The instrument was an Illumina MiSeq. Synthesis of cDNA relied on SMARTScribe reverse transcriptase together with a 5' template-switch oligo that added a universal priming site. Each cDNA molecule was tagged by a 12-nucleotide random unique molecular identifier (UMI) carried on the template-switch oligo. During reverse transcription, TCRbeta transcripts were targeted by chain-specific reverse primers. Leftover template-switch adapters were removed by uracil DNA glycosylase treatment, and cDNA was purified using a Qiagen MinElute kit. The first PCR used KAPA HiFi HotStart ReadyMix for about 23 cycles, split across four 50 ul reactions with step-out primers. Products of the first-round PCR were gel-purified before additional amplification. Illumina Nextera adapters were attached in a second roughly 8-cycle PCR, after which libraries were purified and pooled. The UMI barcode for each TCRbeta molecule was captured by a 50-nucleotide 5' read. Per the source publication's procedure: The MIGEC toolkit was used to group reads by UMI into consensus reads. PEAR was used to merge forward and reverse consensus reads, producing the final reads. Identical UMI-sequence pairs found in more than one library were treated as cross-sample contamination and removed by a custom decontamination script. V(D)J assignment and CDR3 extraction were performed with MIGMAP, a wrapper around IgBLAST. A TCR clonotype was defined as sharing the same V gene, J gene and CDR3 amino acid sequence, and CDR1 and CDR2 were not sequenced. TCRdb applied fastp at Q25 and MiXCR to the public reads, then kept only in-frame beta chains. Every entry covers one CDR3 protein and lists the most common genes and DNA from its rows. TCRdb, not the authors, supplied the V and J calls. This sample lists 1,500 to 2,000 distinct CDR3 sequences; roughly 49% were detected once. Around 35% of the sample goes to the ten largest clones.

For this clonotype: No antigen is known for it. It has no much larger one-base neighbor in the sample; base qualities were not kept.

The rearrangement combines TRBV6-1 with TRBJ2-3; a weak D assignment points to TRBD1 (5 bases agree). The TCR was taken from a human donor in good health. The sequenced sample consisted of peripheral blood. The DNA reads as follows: TGTGCCAGCAAGGGGTTCGCGGCCACAGATACGCAGTATTTT. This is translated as CASKGFAATDTQYF.